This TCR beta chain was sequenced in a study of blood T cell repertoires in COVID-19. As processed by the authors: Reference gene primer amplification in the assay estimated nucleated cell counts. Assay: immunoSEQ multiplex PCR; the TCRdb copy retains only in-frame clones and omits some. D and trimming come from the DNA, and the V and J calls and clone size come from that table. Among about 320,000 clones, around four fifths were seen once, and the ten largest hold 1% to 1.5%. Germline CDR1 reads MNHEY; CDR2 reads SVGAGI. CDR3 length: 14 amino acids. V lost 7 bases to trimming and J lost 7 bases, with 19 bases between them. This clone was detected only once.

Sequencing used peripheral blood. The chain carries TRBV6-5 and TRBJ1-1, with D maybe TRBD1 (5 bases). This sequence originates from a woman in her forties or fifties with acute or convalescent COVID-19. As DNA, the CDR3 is TGTGCCAGCACCCAAATAAGGGGCAGTATTGAAGCTTTCTTT. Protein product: CASTQIRGSIEAFF.